These 26 T cell receptor beta chains share one sample of origin, sequenced in a study of blood T cell repertoires in COVID-19. The protocol was immunoSEQ multiplex PCR, while the TCRdb copy is restricted to in-frame clones and leaves out a portion. The table has approximately 300,000 clones, around 90% seen once. The sequencing sample was made of peripheral blood. These receptors came from a woman aged 25-40 years with COVID-19, enrolled during active disease.

V usage is TRBV5-4 and J usage is TRBJ1-3; D remains unclear. V was cut by 4 bases and J by 0 bases, with 14 bases left in between. This CDR3 region has 16 residues. Germline-derived CDR1 and CDR2 are SGHNT and YYREEE (reference sequence). CDR3 nucleotide sequence: TGTGCCAGCAGCCGGGCGGGCAGTAGCTCTGGAAACACCATATATTTT. This translates into CASSRAGSSSGNTIYF.

This clone was seen just once. The chain couples TRBV10-1 to TRBJ2-2; the D gene is possibly TRBD2 (5 bases). Germline V lookup: CDR1 WNHNN, CDR2 SYGVQD (reference sequence). This CDR3 comprises 15 residues. Trimming left V 4 bases short and J 6 bases short, with 15 bases between. The CDR3 coding sequence is TGCGCCAGCAGTGCCCGGGGTTTTCCAGCCGGGGAGCTGTTTTTT. Amino acid sequence: CASSARGFPAGELFF.

Regarding this clone: Other DNA sequences of this sample code for an identical CDR3. The genes are TRBV2 and TRBJ2-5; TRBD2 aligns across 13 bases. Germline trimming cut 4 bases from V and 5 bases from J; bases unmatched to any gene: 4. This CDR3 has 15 amino acids. Germline CDR1 and CDR2: SNHLY and FYNNEI. DNA of the CDR3: TGTGCCAGCAGTGTTACTAGCGGGAGGGGGGAGACCCAGTACTTC. This sequence encodes CASSVTSGRGETQYF. The variable domain in full, completed from reference TRBV2 and TRBJ2-5, reads EPEVTQTPSHQVTQMGQEVILRCVPISNHLYFYWYRQILGQKVEFLVSFYNNEISEKSEIFDDQFSVERPDGSNFTLKIRSTKLEDSAMYFCASSVTSGRGETQYFGPGTRLLVL.

The V call is TRBV5-1, the J call TRBJ1-2; D unclear. Between the trimmed V and J ends, which lost 0 bases and 4 bases, there was a span of 7 bases. Germline-derived CDR1 and CDR2 are SGHRS and YFSETQ. The CDR3 loop spans 13 amino acids. CDR3 protein: CASSLDSSYGYTF. The DNA for the CDR3 is TGCGCCAGCAGCTTGGACAGTTCCTATGGCTACACCTTC.

The V gene is TRBV5-1, the J gene TRBJ1-2, with D maybe TRBD1 (6 bases). CDR1 is SGHRS and CDR2 is YFSETQ in the germline V gene. The length of the CDR3 is 15 residues. Trimming took off 2 bases at V and 5 bases at J, with 16 bases between the two ends. CDR3 sequence reads: CASSFQGRDPYGYTF. The CDR3 DNA reads TGCGCCAGCAGCTTTCAGGGGCGAGACCCATATGGCTACACCTTC.

CDR3 in DNA: TGCAGTGCTAGTGTTACGGGAGTTTTAGATACGCAGTATTTT. This translates into CSASVTGVLDTQYF. J is TRBJ2-3 and V is TRBV20-1, with D perhaps TRBD2 (6 bases). The V end was cut by 3 bases, the J end by 5 bases, with 15 bases between. Germline V CDR1 and CDR2: DFQATT, SNEGSKA (reference sequence). This CDR3 has 14 residues.

Regarding this clone: The sample has other DNA sequences that encode this CDR3 too. The chain recombines TRBV28 with TRBJ2-7; 8 bases are shared with TRBD2. The CDR3 runs 15 residues. CDR1 is MDHEN and CDR2 is SYDVKM in the germline V gene. V shed 2 bases and J 3 bases; nucleotides not matched to a gene: 6. CDR3 residues: CASSLGTSGVYEQYF. CDR3 DNA: TGTGCCAGCAGTTTAGGCACTAGCGGAGTCTACGAGCAGTACTTC. The whole variable domain, remainder taken from reference TRBV28 and TRBJ2-7, is DVKVTQSSRYLVKRTGEKVFLECVQDMDHENMFWYRQDPGLGLRLIYFSYDVKMKEKGDIPEGYSVSREKKERFSLILESASTNQTSMYLCASSLGTSGVYEQYFGPGTRLTVT.

The V call is TRBV9, the J call TRBJ1-3, with unresolved D. Germline lookup yields CDR1 SGDLS and CDR2 YYNGEE. V lost 0 bases and J 4 bases, leaving 8 bases between the germline ends. The CDR3 spans 14 residues. The CDR3 is CASSVVPQGNTIYF. Written as DNA, the CDR3 is TGTGCCAGCAGCGTAGTCCCTCAGGGAAACACCATATATTTT.

Details on this clone: Within the sample, other DNA sequences also encode this same CDR3. The genes are TRBV24-1 and TRBJ2-7; D perhaps matches TRBD1 (5 bases). V was pared by 6 bases and J by 6 bases, with 8 bases between. Germline V gives CDR1 KGHDR, CDR2 SFDVKD. The CDR3 is 11 amino acids. The CDR3 region is CATSQGGEQYF. The CDR3 nucleotides read TGTGCCACCAGTCAGGGTGGCGAGCAGTACTTC.

In DNA, the CDR3 is TGTGCCAGCCGGTGGCGGGGTTCCACAGATACGCAGTATTTT. This translates into CASRWRGSTDTQYF. The V gene is TRBV11-1, the J gene TRBJ2-3; weak D call: TRBD2 (6 bases). V lost 8 bases, J lost 2 bases, and 14 bases lay in between. The length of the CDR3 is 14 residues. In germline, CDR1 is SGHAT, CDR2 FQDESV (reference sequence).

The CDR3 sequence is CASSEDRNTGELFF. CDR3 in DNA: TGTGCCAGCAGTGAAGACAGGAACACCGGGGAGCTGTTTTTT. This chain connects TRBV2 to TRBJ2-2, with D unresolved. The length of the CDR3 is 14 residues. Trimming stripped 1 base from V and 1 base from J, with 4 bases between. Germline loops: CDR1 SNHLY, CDR2 FYNNEI. Looking up the rest from reference TRBV2 and TRBJ2-2 gives the full variable domain: EPEVTQTPSHQVTQMGQEVILRCVPISNHLYFYWYRQILGQKVEFLVSFYNNEISEKSEIFDDQFSVERPDGSNFTLKIRSTKLEDSAMYFCASSEDRNTGELFFGEGSRLTVL.

This clone was seen just once. This chain connects TRBV28 to TRBJ1-5, with TRBD1 matching over 7 bases. The CDR3 has 14 amino acids. The germline V gene encodes CDR1 MDHEN and CDR2 SYDVKM. V shed 5 bases and J 6 bases; nucleotides not matched to a gene: 7. The CDR3 sequence: CASSPQGVSQPQHF. The CDR3 DNA follows: TGTGCCAGCAGTCCTCAGGGGGTAAGTCAGCCCCAGCATTTT.

This chain joins TRBV27 and TRBJ1-1; 8 bases match TRBD1. Germline loops: CDR1 MNHEY, CDR2 SMNVEV (reference sequence). V shed 5 bases and J 4 bases; nucleotides not matched to a gene: 6. The CDR3 totals 14 residues. CDR3 loop: CASSQGAMGTEAFF. CDR3 bases: TGTGCCAGCAGTCAGGGGGCGATGGGCACTGAAGCTTTCTTT.

V gene TRBV2 combines with J gene TRBJ2-7; the match to TRBD1 covers 8 bases. Losses at the gene ends were 5 bases for V and 3 bases for J; bases not matched to a gene: 9. Germline lookup yields CDR1 SNHLY and CDR2 FYNNEI. This CDR3 has 15 amino acids. CDR3 bases: TGTGCCAGCAGTACCCGACAGGGGTTCTTCTACGAGCAGTACTTC. Residues: CASSTRQGFFYEQYF.

The CDR3 is CASSQDARVIGNTIYF. CDR3 nucleotides: TGCGCCAGCAGCCAAGATGCCCGGGTCATAGGAAACACCATATATTTT. The V call is TRBV4-1, the J call TRBJ1-3, with no clear D. The germline CDR1 and CDR2 sequences are MGHRA and YSYEKL. The CDR3 spans 16 residues. V lost 0 bases and J lost 4, with 13 bases in between.

This chain uses TRBV30 with TRBJ2-6, with D maybe TRBD2 (6 bases). Germline CDR1 reads GTSNPN; CDR2 reads SVGIG (reference sequence). V lost 0 bases, J lost 2 bases, and 8 bases lay in between. The CDR3 runs to 15 residues. DNA of the CDR3: TGTGCCTGGAGTGTACGCGGGGCTGGGGCCAACGTCCTGACTTTC. Translating it yields CAWSVRGAGANVLTF. Based on the CDR3 plus reference TRBV30 and TRBJ2-6, the full variable domain is SQTIHQWPATLVQPVGSPLSLECTVEGTSNPNLYWYRQAAGRGLQLLFYSVGIGQISSEVPQNLSASRPQDRQFILSSKKLLLSDSGFYLCAWSVRGAGANVLTFGAGSRLTVL.

V usage is TRBV30 and J usage is TRBJ1-5; 9 bases map to TRBD1. The CDR3 spans 15 residues. Looked up from germline, CDR1 is GTSNPN and CDR2 is SVGIG (reference sequence). The junction had 8 bases not matched to a gene; V was cut back by 0 bases and J by 8 bases. In DNA form, the CDR3 reads TGTGCCTGGAGTGTGGGGACAGGGATAATGGAGCCCCAGCATTTT. Protein: CAWSVGTGIMEPQHF. The whole variable domain, remainder taken from reference TRBV30 and TRBJ1-5, is SQTIHQWPATLVQPVGSPLSLECTVEGTSNPNLYWYRQAAGRGLQLLFYSVGIGQISSEVPQNLSASRPQDRQFILSSKKLLLSDSGFYLCAWSVGTGIMEPQHFGDGTRLSIL.

The V and J genes are TRBV2 and TRBJ2-2; D may be TRBD2 (6 bases). Germline CDR1 and CDR2: SNHLY and FYNNEI. Between the trimmed V and J ends, which lost 7 bases and 1 base, there was a span of 22 bases. The CDR3 extends over 18 amino acids. CDR3 sequence reads: CASIGENAAGMNTGELFF. CDR3 in DNA: TGTGCCAGCATTGGAGAAAATGCGGCGGGAATGAACACCGGGGAGCTGTTTTTT.

The chain has TRBV28 and TRBJ2-1; 11 bases align to TRBD2. The J segment lost 3 bases and the V segment lost 7 bases, leaving 8 bases of the junction unmatched. Germline lookup yields CDR1 MDHEN and CDR2 SYDVKM. This CDR3 contains 16 residues. DNA of the CDR3: TGTGCCAGCAACCAACTAGCGGGAGTGAGCTACAATGAGCAGTTCTTC. It yields the protein CASNQLAGVSYNEQFF.

The table lists this clone with a count of one. The chain combines TRBV6-2 or TRBV6-3 with TRBJ1-1, with 9 bases lining up with TRBD1. The CDR3 runs 17 residues. J gave up 11 bases and V 2 bases, and 18 bases lay outside the gene matches. The germline V gene has CDR1 MNHEY and CDR2 SVGEGT. The CDR3 DNA reads TGTGCCAGCAGTTACCCAGTCCCGGGACAGGGTTTAGCGCGGGCTTTCTTT. Residues: CASSYPVPGQGLARAFF.

The chain uses TRBV5-1 and TRBJ2-5; a possible D gene is TRBD2 (5 bases). This CDR3 has 16 amino acids. The germline V and J ends were trimmed by 2 bases and 2 bases, with 16 bases remaining between them. The germline V gene encodes CDR1 SGHRS and CDR2 YFSETQ. This CDR3 is CASSLRGLPIQETQYF. CDR3 DNA sequence: TGCGCCAGCAGCTTACGAGGGCTACCTATACAAGAGACCCAGTACTTC.

This clone was seen more than once but under ten times. Other DNA sequences in the sample encode the same CDR3. This chain joins TRBV18 and TRBJ2-7; no clear D. The CDR3 runs to 11 residues. V lost 6 bases to trimming and J lost 3 bases, with 6 bases between them. Germline V gene data show CDR1 as KGHSH and CDR2 as LQKENI. CDR3: CASSSNYEQYF. The CDR3 coding sequence is TGTGCCAGCTCGTCAAACTACGAGCAGTACTTC.

The rearrangement uses TRBV7-3 and TRBJ1-1, with TRBD1 matching 7 bases. CDR3 length equals 14 residues. V lost 0 bases and J lost 3; bases outside the gene matches: 1. Germline V CDR1 and CDR2: SGHTA, FQGTGA. The CDR3: CASSLTGGDTEAFF. CDR3 nucleotide sequence: TGTGCCAGCAGCTTAACAGGGGGCGACACTGAAGCTTTCTTT.

The chain recombines TRBV19 with TRBJ2-7; TRBD2 aligns across 8 bases. V lost 5 bases to trimming and J lost 5 bases; unmatched junction nucleotides: 14. This CDR3 is 16 amino acids long. Germline lookup yields CDR1 LNHDA and CDR2 SQIVND (reference sequence). The chain's CDR3 is CASSAGELAGFNEQYF. The CDR3 nucleotides are TGTGCCAGTAGTGCCGGGGAATTAGCGGGATTTAACGAGCAGTACTTC.

The J gene is TRBJ2-2, the V gene TRBV6-5, with 9 nucleotides matching TRBD2. Trimming took 0 bases from V and 8 from J; bases not matched to a gene: 7. The CDR3 extends over 16 amino acids. Germline V CDR1 and CDR2: MNHEY, SVGAGI. The CDR3 sequence: CASSYSPREGRGELFF. The CDR3 region has the DNA TGTGCCAGCAGTTACTCCCCGCGGGAGGGCCGGGGGGAGCTGTTTTTT.

The chain recombines TRBV29-1 with TRBJ1-2, with D unresolved. This CDR3 contains 10 residues. Trimming shortened V by 4 bases and J by 7 bases, and 7 bases separated the two germline ends. Germline CDR1 is SQVTM and CDR2 is ANQGSEA. In DNA form, the CDR3 reads TGCAGCGTTGGGGCGGGTGGCTACACCTTC. Translation: CSVGAGGYTF.